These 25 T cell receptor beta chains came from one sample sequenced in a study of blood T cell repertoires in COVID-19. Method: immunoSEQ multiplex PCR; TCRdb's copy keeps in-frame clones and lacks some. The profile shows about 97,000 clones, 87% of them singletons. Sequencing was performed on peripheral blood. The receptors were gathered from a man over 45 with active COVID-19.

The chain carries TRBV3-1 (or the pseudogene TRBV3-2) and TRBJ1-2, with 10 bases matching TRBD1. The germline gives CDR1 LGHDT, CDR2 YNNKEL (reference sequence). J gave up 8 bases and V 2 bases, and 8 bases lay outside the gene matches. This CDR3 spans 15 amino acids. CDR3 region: CASSQHRTGGQGYTF. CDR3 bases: TGTGCCAGCAGCCAACACCGGACAGGGGGACAGGGCTACACCTTC.

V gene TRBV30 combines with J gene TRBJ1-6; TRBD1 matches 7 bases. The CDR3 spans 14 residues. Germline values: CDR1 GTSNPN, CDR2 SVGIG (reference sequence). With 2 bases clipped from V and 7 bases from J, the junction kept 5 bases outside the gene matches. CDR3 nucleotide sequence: TGTGCCTGGAGTCGAGCAGGGGGGAATTCACCCCTCCACTTT. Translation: CAWSRAGGNSPLHF.

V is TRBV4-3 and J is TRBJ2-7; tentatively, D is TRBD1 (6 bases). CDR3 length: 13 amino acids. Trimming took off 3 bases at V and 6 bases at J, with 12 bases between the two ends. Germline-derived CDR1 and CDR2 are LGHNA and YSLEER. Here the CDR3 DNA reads TGCGCCAGCAGCCAGGTACAGGGTCGCGAGCAGTACTTC. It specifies CASSQVQGREQYF.

The CDR3 is CASSPTGAATAFF. The CDR3 DNA follows: TGTGCCAGCAGTCCAACAGGAGCCGCTACGGCTTTCTTT. The J gene is TRBJ1-1, the V gene TRBV6-6, with a possible D match to TRBD1 (5 bases). CDR3 length equals 13 residues. The ends were cut back, 5 bases at V and 11 bases at J, with 18 bases in the middle. Germline CDR1 MNHNY, CDR2 SVGAGI (reference sequence).

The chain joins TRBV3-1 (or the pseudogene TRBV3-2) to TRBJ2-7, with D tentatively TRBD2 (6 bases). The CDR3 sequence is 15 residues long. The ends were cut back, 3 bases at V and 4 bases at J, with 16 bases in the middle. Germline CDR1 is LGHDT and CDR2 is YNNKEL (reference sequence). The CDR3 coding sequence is TGTGCCAGCAGCCAGACGGCAGGGAGGTCGTACGAGCAGTACTTC. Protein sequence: CASSQTAGRSYEQYF.

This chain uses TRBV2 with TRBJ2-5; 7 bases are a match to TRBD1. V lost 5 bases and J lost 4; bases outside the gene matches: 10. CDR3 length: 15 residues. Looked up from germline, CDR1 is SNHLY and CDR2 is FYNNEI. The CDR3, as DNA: TGTGCCAGCAGTCCATGGACAGGTCGGGGAGAGACCCAGTACTTC. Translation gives CASSPWTGRGETQYF.

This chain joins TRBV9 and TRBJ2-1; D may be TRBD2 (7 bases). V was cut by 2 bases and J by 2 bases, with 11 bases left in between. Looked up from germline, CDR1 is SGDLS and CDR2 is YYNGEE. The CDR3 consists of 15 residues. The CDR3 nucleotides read TGTGCCAGCAGCGTTGGAGGGGGGGCCTACAATGAGCAGTTCTTC. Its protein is CASSVGGGAYNEQFF.

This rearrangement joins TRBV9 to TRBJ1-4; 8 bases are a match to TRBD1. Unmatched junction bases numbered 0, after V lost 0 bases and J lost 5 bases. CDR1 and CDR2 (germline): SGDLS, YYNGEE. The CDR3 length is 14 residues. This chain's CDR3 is CASSVGTGNEKLFF. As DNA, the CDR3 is TGTGCCAGCAGCGTAGGGACAGGGAATGAAAAACTGTTTTTT.

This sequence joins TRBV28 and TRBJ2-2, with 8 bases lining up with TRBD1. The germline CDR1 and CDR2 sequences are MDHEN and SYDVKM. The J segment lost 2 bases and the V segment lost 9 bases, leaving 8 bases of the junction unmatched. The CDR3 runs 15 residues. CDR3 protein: CASNPTGVNTGELFF. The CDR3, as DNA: TGTGCCAGTAATCCGACAGGGGTTAACACCGGGGAGCTGTTTTTT.

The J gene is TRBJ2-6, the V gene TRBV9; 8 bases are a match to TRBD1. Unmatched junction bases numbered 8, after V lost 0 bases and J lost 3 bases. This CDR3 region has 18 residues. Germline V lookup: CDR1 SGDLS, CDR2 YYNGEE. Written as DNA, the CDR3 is TGTGCCAGCAGCGTAGGAGCGGGCAGGGGGCTTGGGGCCAACGTCCTGACTTTC. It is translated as CASSVGAGRGLGANVLTF.

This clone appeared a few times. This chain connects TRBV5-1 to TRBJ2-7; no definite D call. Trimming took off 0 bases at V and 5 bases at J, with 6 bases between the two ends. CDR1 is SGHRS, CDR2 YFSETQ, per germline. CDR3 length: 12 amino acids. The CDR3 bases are TGCGCCAGCAGCTTGGGTGACAACGAGCAGTACTTC. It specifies CASSLGDNEQYF.

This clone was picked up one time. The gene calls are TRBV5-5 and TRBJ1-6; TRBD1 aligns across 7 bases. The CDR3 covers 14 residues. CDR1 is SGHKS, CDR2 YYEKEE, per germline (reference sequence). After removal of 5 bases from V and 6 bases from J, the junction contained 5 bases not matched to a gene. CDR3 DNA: TGTGCCAGCAGGTTCGGACAGGCTAATTCACCCCTCCACTTT. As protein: CASRFGQANSPLHF. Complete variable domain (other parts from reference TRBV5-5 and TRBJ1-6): DAGVTQSPTHLIKTRGQQVTLRCSPISGHKSVSWYQQVLGQGPQFIFQYYEKEERGRGNFPDRFSARQFPNYSSELNVNALLLGDSALYLCASRFGQANSPLHFGNGTRLTVT.

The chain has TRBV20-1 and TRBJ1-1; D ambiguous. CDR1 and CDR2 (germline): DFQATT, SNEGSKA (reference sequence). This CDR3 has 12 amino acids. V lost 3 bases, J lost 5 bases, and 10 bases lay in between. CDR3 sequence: CSASVRDTEAFF. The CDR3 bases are TGCAGTGCTAGTGTTCGGGATACTGAAGCTTTCTTT.

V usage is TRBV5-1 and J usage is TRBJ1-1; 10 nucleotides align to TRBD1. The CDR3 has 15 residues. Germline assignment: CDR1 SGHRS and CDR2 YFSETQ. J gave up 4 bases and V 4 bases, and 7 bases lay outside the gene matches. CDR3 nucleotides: TGCGCCAGCAGCCTGGAGGGACAGGGGTTCACTGAAGCTTTCTTT. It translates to CASSLEGQGFTEAFF.

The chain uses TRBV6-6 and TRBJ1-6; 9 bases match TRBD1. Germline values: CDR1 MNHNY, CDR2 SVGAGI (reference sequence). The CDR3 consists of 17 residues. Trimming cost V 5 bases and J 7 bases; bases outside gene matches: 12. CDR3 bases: TGTGCCAGCAGTCGATTCGAACAGGGGGCGAGAAATTCACCCCTCCACTTT. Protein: CASSRFEQGARNSPLHF.

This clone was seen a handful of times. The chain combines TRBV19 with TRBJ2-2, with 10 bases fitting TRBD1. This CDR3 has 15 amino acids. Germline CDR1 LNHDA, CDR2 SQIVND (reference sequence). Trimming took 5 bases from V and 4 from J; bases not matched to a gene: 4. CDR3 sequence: CASSFDRGRTGELFF. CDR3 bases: TGTGCCAGTAGTTTCGACAGGGGGCGCACCGGGGAGCTGTTTTTT. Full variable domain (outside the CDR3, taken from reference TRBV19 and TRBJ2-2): DGGITQSPKYLFRKEGQNVTLSCEQNLNHDAMYWYRQDPGQGLRLIYYSQIVNDFQKGDIAEGYSVSREKKESFPLTVTSAQKNPTAFYLCASSFDRGRTGELFFGEGSRLTVL.

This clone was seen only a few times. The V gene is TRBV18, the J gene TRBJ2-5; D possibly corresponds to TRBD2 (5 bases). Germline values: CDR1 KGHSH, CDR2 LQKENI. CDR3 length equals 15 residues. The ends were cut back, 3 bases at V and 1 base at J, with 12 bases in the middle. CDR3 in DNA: TGTGCCAGCTCACCTCCATCCGGGGTCCAAGAGACCCAGTACTTC. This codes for CASSPPSGVQETQYF.

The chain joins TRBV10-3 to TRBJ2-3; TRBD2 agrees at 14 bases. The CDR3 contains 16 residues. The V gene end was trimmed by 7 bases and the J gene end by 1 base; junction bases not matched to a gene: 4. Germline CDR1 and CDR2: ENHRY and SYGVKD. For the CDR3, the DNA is TGTGCCATCATGCCGGGACTAGCGGGGGGCACAGATACGCAGTATTTT. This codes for CAIMPGLAGGTDTQYF.

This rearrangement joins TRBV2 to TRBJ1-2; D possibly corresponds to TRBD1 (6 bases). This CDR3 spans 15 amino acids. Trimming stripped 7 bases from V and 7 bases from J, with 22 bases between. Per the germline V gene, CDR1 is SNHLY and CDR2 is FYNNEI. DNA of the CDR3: TGTGCCAGCATGGCTGGACAGTGGGGTATAGGTGGCTACACCTTC. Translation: CASMAGQWGIGGYTF.

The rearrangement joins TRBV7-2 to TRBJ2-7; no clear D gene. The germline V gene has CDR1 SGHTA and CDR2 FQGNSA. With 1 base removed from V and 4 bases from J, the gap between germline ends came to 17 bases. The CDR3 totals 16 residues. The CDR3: CASSLVSDPLSYEQYF. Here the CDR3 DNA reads TGTGCCAGCAGCTTAGTAAGCGATCCTCTTTCGTACGAGCAGTACTTC.

In DNA form, the CDR3 reads TGTGCCAGCAGTGACGGGGACTATGGAATCACAGATACGCAGTATTTT. Translated: CASSDGDYGITDTQYF. This chain links TRBV2 with TRBJ2-3; TRBD2 matches at 7 bases. Per germline, CDR1 SNHLY and CDR2 FYNNEI. The CDR3 loop spans 16 amino acids. The V and J ends lost 3 bases and 2 bases, in that order; junction bases with no gene match: 8.

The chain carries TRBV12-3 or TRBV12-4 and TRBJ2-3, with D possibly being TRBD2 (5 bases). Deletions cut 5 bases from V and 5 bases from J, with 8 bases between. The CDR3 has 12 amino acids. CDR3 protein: CASSPRGDTQYF. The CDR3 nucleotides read TGTGCCAGCAGTCCCCGGGGAGATACGCAGTATTTT.

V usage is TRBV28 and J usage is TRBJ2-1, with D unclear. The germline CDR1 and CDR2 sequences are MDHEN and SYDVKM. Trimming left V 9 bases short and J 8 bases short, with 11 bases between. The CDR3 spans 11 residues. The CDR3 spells CASQDFDEQFF. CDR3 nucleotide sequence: TGTGCCAGTCAAGACTTTGATGAGCAGTTCTTC.

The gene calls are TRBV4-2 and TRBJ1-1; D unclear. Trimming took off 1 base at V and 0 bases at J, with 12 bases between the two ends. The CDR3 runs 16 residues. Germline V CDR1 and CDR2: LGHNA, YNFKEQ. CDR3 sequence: CASSQGRGSMNTEAFF. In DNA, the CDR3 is TGTGCCAGCAGCCAAGGGCGAGGCAGTATGAACACTGAAGCTTTCTTT.

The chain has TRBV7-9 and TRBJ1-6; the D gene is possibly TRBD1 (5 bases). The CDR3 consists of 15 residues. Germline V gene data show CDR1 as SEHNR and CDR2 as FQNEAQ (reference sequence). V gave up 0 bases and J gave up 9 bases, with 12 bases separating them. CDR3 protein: CASSLARGGGSPLHF. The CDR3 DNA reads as TGTGCCAGCAGCTTAGCGCGCGGGGGGGGTTCACCCCTCCACTTT.